This T cell receptor (beta chain) is from a study of a mutant IDH1 vaccine in newly diagnosed glioma. Indicated time point: week 11, during vaccination. Vaccinated patients received 300 ug of mutant IDH1 20-mer peptide per dose, with topical imiquimod. Generated by immunoSEQ multiplex PCR, the TCRdb table keeps only in-frame clones and is missing some. The sample lists 110,000 or so clones, 90% occurring once. This clone came up a few times. The antigen remains unidentified. Germline CDR1 and CDR2: LNHDA and SQIVND (reference sequence). The CDR3 has 12 residues. Trimming shortened V by 5 bases and J by 6 bases, and 10 bases separated the two germline ends.

Specimen: PBMCs, collected from a glioma patient whose treatment included an IDH1 peptide vaccine. This chain links TRBV19 with TRBJ1-2, with D possibly being TRBD1 (5 bases). The clonotype was recovered from a woman aged 45-59 years with glioma. The CDR3 DNA follows: TGTGCCAGTAGTGGGGACTATAATGGCTACACCTTC. Translated, it gives CASSGDYNGYTF.